This TCR beta chain was sequenced in a study of regulatory T cells in long-lasting Graves disease. With iRepertoire HTBI primers and Arm-PCR of CDR3 regions, TCR beta libraries were built. From the multiplex PCR reads, TCRdb called clonotypes with MiXCR, one entry per CDR3 protein. The data contain hundreds of thousands of distinct CDR3 sequences, around 11% of them singletons. This clonotype has a count of ten or more. This CDR3 has 17 amino acids. Germline lookup yields CDR1 MDHEN and CDR2 SYDVKM. Trimming removed 2 bases from V and 0 bases from J, with 14 bases in between. Time point denoted: newly diagnosed GD, antithyroid drugs for less than 3 months. The TCR library was prepared using RNA isolated from PBMCs. The sample was also reused in another study, on T cells in Graves' hyperthyroidism and ophthalmopathy.

The TCR comes from a woman aged 25 to 39 with Graves disease. This sample comprised peripheral blood mononuclear cells (PBMCs), obtained at new diagnosis, from a patient treated with antithyroid drugs. This chain links TRBV28 with TRBJ2-1, with unresolved D. CDR3 residues: CASSLGIWNSSYNEQFF. The CDR3 nucleotides are TGTGCCAGCAGTTTAGGTATTTGGAATAGCTCCTACAATGAGCAGTTCTTC.